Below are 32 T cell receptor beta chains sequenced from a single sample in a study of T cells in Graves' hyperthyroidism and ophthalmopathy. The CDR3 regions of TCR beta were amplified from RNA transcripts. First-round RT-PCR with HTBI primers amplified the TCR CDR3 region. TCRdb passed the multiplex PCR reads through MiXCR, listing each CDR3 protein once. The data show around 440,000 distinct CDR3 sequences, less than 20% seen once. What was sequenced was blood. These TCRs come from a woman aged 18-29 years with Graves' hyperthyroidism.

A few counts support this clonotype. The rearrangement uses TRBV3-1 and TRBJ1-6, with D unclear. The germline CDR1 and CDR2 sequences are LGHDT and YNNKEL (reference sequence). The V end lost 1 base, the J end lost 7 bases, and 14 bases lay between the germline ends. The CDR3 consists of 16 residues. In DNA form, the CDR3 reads TGTGCCAGCAGCCAAGCCATCGGGCCTTCAAATTCACCCCTCCACTTT. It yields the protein CASSQAIGPSNSPLHF. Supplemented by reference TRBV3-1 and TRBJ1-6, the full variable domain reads DTAVSQTPKYLVTQMGNDKSIKCEQNLGHDTMYWYKQDSKKFLKIMFSYNNKELIINETVPNRFSPKSPDKAHLNLHINSLELGDSAVYFCASSQAIGPSNSPLHFGNGTRLTVT.

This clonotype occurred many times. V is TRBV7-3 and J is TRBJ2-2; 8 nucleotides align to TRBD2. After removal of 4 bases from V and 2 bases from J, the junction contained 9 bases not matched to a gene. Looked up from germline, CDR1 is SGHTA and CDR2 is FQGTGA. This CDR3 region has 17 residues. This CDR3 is CASSSPGGTRNTGELFF. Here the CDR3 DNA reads TGTGCCAGCAGCTCCCCAGGAGGGACTAGAAACACCGGGGAGCTGTTTTTT. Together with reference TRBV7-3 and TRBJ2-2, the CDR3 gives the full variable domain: GAGVSQTPSNKVTEKGKYVELRCDPISGHTALYWYRQSLGQGPEFLIYFQGTGAADDSGLPNDRFFAVRPEGSVSTLKIQRTERGDSAVYLCASSSPGGTRNTGELFFGEGSRLTVL.

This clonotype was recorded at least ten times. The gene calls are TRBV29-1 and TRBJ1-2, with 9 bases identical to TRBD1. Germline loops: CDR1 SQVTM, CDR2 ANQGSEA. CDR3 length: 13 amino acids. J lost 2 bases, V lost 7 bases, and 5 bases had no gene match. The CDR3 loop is CSGVTGGNYGYTF. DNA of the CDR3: TGCAGCGGCGTGACAGGGGGGAACTATGGCTACACCTTC.

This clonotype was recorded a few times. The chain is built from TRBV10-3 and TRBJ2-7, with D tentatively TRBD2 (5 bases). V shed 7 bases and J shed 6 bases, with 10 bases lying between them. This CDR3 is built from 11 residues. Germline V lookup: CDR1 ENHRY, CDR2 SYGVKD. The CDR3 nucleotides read TGTGCCATCACTACTGAGGGCGAGCAGTACTTC. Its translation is CAITTEGEQYF.

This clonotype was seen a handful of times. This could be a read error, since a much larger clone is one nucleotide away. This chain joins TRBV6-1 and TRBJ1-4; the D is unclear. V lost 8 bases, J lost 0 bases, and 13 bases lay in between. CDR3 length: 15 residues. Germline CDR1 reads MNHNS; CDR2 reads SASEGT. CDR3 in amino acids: CASRAPTATNEKLFF. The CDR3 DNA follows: TGTGCCAGCCGAGCGCCGACCGCAACTAATGAAAAACTGTTTTTT.

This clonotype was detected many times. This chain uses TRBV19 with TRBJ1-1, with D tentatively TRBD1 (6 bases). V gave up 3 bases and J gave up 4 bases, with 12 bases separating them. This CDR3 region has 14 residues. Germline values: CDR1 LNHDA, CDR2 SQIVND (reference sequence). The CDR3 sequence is CASSMVEGGTEAFF. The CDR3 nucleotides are TGTGCCAGTAGTATGGTCGAGGGGGGCACTGAAGCTTTCTTT.

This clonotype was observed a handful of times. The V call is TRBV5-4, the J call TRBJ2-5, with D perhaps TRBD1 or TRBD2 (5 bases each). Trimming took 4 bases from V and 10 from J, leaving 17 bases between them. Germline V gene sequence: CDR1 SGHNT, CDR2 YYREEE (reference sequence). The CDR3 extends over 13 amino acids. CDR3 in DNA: TGTGCCAGCAGCGAGGGGCTGACCTGGGGCCAGTACTTC. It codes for CASSEGLTWGQYF.

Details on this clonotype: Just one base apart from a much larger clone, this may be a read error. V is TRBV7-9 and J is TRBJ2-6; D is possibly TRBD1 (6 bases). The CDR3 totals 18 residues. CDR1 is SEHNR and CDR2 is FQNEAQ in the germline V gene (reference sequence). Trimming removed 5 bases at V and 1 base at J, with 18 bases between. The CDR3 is CASSPWGTCRSGANVLTF. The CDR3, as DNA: TGTGCCAGCAGCCCATGGGGGACATGCAGATCTGGGGCCAACGTCCTGACTTTC.

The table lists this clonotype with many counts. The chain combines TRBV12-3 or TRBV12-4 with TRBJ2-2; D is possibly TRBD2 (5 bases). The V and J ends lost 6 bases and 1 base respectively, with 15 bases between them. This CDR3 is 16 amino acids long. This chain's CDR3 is CASSPAAAVNTGELFF. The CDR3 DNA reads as TGTGCCAGCAGCCCTGCAGCGGCGGTGAACACCGGGGAGCTGTTTTTT.

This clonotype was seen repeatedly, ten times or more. The CDR3 DNA reads TGTGCCAGCAGCTTAGTGGCGGGCCATCAAGAGACCCAGTACTTC. Amino acid sequence: CASSLVAGHQETQYF. The V gene is TRBV7-9, the J gene TRBJ2-5, with D perhaps TRBD2 (5 bases). V gave up 1 base and J gave up 2 bases, with 11 bases separating them. Germline V lookup: CDR1 SEHNR, CDR2 FQNEAQ (reference sequence). This CDR3 has 15 amino acids.

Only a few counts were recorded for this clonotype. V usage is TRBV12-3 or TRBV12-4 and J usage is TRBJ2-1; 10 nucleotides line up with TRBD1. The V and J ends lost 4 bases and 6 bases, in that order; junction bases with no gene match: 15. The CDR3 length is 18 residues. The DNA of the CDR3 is TGTGCCAGCAGTTCCCACAGGCGACAGGGGGCCGGGGTCAATGAGCAGTTCTTC. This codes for CASSSHRRQGAGVNEQFF.

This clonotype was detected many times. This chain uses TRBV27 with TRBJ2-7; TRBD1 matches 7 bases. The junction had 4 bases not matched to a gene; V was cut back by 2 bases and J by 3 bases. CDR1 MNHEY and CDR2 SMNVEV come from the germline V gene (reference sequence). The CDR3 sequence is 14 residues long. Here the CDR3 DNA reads TGTGCCAGCAGTTTAAACCGACAGGGCTACGAGCAGTACTTC. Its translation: CASSLNRQGYEQYF.

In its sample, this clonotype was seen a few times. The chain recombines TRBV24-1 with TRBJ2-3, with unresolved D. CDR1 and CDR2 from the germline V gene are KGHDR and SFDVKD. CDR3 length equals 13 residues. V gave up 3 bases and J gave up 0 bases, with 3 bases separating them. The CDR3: CATSDVSTDTQYF. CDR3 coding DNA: TGTGCCACCAGTGATGTAAGCACAGATACGCAGTATTTT.

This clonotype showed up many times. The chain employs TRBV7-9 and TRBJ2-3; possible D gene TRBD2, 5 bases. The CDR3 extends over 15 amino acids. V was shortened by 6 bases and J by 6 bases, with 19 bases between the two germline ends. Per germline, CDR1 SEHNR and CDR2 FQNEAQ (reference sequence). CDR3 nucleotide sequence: TGTGCCAGCAGGTCCGGACTTCTAACCTACGATACGCAGTATTTT. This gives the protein CASRSGLLTYDTQYF.

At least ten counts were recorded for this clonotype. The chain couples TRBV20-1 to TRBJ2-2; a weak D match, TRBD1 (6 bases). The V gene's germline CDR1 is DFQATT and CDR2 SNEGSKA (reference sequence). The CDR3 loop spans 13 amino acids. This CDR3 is CGVDRRNTGELFF. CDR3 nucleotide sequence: TGCGGAGTCGACAGGCGGAACACCGGGGAGCTGTTTTTT.

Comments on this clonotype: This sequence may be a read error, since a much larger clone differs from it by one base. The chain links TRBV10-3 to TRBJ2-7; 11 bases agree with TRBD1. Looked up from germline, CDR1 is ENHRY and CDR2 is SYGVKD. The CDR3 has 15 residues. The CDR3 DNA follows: TGTGCCGTCAGTGAGAAGGGGACAGGGGGAGCCGAGCAGTACTTC. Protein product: CAVSEKGTGGAEQYF.

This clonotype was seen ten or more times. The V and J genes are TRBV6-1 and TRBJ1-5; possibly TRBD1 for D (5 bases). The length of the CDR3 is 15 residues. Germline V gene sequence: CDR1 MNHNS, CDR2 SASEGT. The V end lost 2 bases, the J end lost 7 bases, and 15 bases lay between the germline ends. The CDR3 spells CASSERGRAGQPQHF. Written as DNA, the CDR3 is TGTGCCAGCAGTGAAAGGGGCAGGGCTGGCCAGCCCCAGCATTTT.

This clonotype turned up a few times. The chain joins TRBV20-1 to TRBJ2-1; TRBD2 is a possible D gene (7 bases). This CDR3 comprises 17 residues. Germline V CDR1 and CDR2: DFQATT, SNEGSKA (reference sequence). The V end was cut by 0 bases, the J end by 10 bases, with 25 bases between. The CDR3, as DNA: TGCAGTGCTAGAGATAGCCGGTTGGGGGGGGCATTTCGAGAGCAGTTCTTC. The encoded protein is CSARDSRLGGAFREQFF.

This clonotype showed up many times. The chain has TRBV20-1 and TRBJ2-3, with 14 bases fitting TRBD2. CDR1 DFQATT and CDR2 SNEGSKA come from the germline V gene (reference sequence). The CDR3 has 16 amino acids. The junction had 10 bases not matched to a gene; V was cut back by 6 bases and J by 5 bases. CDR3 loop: CSAEAGTSGRGDTQYF. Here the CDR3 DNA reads TGCAGTGCGGAAGCCGGGACTAGCGGGAGAGGAGATACGCAGTATTTT.

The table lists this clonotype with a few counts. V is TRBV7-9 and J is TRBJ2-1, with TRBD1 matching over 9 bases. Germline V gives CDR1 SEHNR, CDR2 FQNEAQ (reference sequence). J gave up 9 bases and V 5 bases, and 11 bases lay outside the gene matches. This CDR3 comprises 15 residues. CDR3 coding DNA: TGTGCCAGCAGCAACCGGGACAGGGAAGTTCTTGAGCAGTTCTTC. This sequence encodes CASSNRDREVLEQFF. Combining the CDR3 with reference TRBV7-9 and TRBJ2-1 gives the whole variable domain DTGVSQNPRHKITKRGQNVTFRCDPISEHNRLYWYRQTLGQGPEFLTYFQNEAQLEKSRLLSDRFSAERPKGSFSTLEIQRTEQGDSAMYLCASSNRDREVLEQFFGPGTRLTVL.

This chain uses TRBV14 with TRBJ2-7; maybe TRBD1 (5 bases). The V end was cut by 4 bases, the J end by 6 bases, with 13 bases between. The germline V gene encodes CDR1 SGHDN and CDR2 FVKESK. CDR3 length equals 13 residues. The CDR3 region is CASSRTGKGEQYF. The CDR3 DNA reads TGTGCCAGCAGCCGAACAGGAAAGGGCGAGCAGTACTTC.

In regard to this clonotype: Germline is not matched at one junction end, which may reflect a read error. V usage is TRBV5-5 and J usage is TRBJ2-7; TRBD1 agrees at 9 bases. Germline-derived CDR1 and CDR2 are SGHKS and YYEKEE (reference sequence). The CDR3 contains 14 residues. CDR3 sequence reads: CASSRPGQGGEQYF. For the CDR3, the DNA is TGCGCCAGCAGCCGCCCGGGACAGGGAGGAGAGCAGTACTTC.

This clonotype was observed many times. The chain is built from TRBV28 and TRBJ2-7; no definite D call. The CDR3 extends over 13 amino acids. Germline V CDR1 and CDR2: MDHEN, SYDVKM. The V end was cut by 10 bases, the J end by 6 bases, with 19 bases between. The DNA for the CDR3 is TGTGCCACCTCACCCGGGCGACTCGGCGAGCAGTACTTC. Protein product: CATSPGRLGEQYF.

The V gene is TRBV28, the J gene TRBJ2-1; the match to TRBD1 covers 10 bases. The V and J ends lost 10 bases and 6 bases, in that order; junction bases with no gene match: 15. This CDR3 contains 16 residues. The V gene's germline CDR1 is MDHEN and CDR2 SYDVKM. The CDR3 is CAILRPGTGDFNEQFF. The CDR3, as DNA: TGTGCCATCCTACGCCCCGGGACAGGGGATTTCAATGAGCAGTTCTTC.

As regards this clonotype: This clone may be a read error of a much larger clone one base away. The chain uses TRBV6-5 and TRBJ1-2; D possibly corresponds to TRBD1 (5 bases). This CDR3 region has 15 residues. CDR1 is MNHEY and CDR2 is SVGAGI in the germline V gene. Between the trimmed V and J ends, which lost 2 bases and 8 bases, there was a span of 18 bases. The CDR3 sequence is CASSYGGRQGRGYTF. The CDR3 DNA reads TGTGCCAGCAGTTACGGGGGTCGGCAGGGTCGCGGCTACACCTTC.

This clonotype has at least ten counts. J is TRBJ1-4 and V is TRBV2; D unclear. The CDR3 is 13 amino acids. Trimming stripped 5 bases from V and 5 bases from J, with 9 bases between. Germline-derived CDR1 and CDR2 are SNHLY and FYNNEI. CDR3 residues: CASSPRRNEKLFF. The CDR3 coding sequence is TGTGCCAGCAGTCCCAGGAGGAATGAAAAACTGTTTTTT.

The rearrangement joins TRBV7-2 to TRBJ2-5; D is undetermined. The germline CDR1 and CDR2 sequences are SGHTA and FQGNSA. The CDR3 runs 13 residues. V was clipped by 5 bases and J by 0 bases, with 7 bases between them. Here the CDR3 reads CASSAPNQETQYF. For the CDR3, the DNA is TGTGCCAGCAGCGCCCCCAACCAAGAGACCCAGTACTTC.

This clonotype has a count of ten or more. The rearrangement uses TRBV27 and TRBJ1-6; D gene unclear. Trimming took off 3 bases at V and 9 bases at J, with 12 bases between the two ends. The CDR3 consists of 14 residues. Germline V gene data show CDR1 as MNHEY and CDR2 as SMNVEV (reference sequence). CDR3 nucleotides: TGTGCCAGCAGTTTTGAGACGTCAGGTTCACCCCTCCACTTT. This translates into CASSFETSGSPLHF.

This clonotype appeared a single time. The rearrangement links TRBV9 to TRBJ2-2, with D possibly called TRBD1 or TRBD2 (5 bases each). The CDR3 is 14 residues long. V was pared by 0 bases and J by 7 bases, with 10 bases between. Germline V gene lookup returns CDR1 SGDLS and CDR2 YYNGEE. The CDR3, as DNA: TGTGCCAGCAGCGTAGGGGGGAATATCGGGGAGCTGTTTTTT. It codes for CASSVGGNIGELFF.

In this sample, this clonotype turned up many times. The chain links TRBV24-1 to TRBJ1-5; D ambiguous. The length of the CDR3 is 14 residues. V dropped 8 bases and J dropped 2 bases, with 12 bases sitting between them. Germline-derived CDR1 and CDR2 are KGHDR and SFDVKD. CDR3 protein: CATKSYGGNQPQHF. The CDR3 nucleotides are TGTGCCACCAAGTCCTACGGTGGCAATCAGCCCCAGCATTTT.

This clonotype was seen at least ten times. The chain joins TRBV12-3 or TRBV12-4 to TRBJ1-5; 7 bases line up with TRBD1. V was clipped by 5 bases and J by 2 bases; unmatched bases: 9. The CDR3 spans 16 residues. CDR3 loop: CASSERQGMGNQPQHF. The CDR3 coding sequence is TGTGCCAGCAGTGAGAGACAGGGTATGGGCAATCAGCCCCAGCATTTT.

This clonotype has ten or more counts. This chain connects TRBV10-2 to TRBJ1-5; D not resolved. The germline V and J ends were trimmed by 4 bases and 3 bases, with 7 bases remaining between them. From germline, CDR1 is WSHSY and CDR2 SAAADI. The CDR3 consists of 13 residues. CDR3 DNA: TGCGCCAGCAGTGTTGACAACAATCAGCCCCAGCATTTT. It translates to CASSVDNNQPQHF.